The T cell receptor beta chain under discussion was sequenced for a study of T cells in localized non-small cell lung cancer. Whole-study results and caveats: Within adjacent lung there appeared a median approximately 62 of the top 100 tumor clones.

Repertoires were generated with immunoSEQ multiplex PCR, while TCRdb's copy carries only in-frame clones and drops some. The data show more than 2,500 clones, less than 30% seen once. Points on this clone: Its specificity is unknown.

Trimming cost V 10 bases and J 0 bases, with 12 bases left between them. Germline V CDR1 and CDR2: MDHEN, SYDVKM. The CDR3 spans 13 residues. The V gene is TRBV28, the J gene TRBJ1-1; D gene uncertain. Material: lung tumor tissue, obtained before any cancer treatment. The TCR comes from a woman between 35 and 70 years old with stage III lung adenocarcinoma. The CDR3 DNA is TGTGCCACCAGCCGGTCCGTGAACACTGAAGCTTTCTTT. Its protein product is CATSRSVNTEAFF.